This TCR beta chain was sequenced during a study of neurological immune-mediated disorders. Specified time point: longitudinal time-point 1 (baseline). The unsorted libraries were made from 2 million PBMCs kept at -80 C. Per the germline V gene, CDR1 is SGHDN and CDR2 is FVKESK. V was cut by 4 bases and J by 6 bases, with 24 bases left in between. The CDR3 loop spans 17 amino acids. This clonotype has a count of ten or more. Its matching antigen is unknown. Broader study findings: The study found no CDR3 amino acid sequences shared by expanded clones across subjects, suggesting private repertoires in all groups.

The authors made cDNA by 5'RACE with 10-nucleotide random UMIs. TCRdb passed the 5' RACE reads through MiXCR, listing each CDR3 protein once. Here the sample spans roughly 61,000 distinct CDR3 sequences, around 10% being singletons. The TCR originated in a male donor with HTLV-1-associated myelopathy (HAM/TSP). The V and J genes are TRBV14 and TRBJ1-1; TRBD1 might be the D (6 bases). Sequencing was done on a sample of PBMCs. This chain's CDR3 is CASSLPAPGGTTAEAFF. For the CDR3, the DNA is TGTGCCAGCAGCCTCCCCGCTCCGGGGGGCACAACAGCTGAAGCTTTCTTT.